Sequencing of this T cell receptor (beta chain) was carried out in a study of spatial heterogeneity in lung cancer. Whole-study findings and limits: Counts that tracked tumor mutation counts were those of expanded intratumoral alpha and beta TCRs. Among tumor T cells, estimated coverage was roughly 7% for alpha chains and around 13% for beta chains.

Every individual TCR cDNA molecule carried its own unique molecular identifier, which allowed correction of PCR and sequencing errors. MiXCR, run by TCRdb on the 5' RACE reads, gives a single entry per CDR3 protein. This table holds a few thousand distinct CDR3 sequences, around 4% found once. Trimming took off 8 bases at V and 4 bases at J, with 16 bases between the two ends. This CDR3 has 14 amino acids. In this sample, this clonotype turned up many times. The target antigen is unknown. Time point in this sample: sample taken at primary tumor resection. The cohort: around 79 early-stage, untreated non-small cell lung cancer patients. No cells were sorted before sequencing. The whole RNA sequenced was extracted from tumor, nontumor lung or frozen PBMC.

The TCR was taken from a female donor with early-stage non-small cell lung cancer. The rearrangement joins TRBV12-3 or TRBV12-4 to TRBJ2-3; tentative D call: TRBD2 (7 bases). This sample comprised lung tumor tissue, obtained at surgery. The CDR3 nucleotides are TGTGCCAGCCTTGTAGAGGGGGGGCCAGATACGCAGTATTTT. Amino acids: CASLVEGGPDTQYF.